The TCR beta chain under discussion was sequenced for a study of cytomegalovirus exposure and HLA in healthy donors. General study points: The CMV antigen specificity of three CMV-associated chains was confirmed through in vitro analysis. The authors enumerated 150 to 200 TCR beta chains as linked to cytomegalovirus.

Measured with immunoSEQ multiplex PCR; TCRdb has only the in-frame clones, and not every one. The sample includes 150,000 or so clones, about 89% of them seen just once. Germline V gives CDR1 DFQATT, CDR2 SNEGSKA (reference sequence). V was pared by 3 bases and J by 4 bases, with 7 bases between. The CDR3 covers 11 residues. As to this clone: Its antigen is unknown.

Sequencing was done on a sample of PBMCs. The chain recombines TRBV20-1 with TRBJ2-7, with D possibly being TRBD2 (6 bases). This sequence was found in a woman under 30 in good health and CMV-seropositive. The CDR3 DNA is TGCAGTGCTAGTAGCGGTTACGAGCAGTACTTC. It translates to CSASSGYEQYF.